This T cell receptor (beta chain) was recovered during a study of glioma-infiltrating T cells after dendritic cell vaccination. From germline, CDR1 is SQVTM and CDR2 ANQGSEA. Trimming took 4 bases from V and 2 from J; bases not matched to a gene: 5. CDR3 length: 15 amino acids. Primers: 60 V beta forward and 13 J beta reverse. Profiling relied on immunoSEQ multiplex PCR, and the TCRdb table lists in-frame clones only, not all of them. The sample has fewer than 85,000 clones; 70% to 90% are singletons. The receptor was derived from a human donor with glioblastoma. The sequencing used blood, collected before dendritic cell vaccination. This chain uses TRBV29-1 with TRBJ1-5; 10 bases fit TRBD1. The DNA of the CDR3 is TGCAGCGTTGCTGGGGACAGGGGTGGCAATCAGCCCCAGCATTTT. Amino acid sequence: CSVAGDRGGNQPQHF.